Below are 26 T cell receptor beta chains sequenced from a single sample in a study of T cell responses to AZD1222 COVID-19 vaccine. The assay was immunoSEQ multiplex PCR, and TCRdb's table has in-frame clones only and misses some. The sample lists approximately 180,000 clones, roughly 91% seen once, with under 1.1% in the top ten. This material consisted of peripheral blood, taken 28 days after the second dose of the MenACWY control vaccine. These receptors all stem from an adult who received the MenACWY meningococcal vaccine as a control.

This clone was counted once. V is TRBV24-1 and J is TRBJ2-1, with D possibly matching TRBD1 (6 bases). The ends were cut back, 10 bases at V and 3 bases at J, with 15 bases in the middle. The CDR3 has 14 residues. Germline CDR1 is KGHDR and CDR2 is SFDVKD. CDR3 sequence reads: CATSPGHYYNEQFF. CDR3 coding DNA: TGTGCCACATCTCCGGGACACTACTACAATGAGCAGTTCTTC.

V and J are TRBV18 and TRBJ1-2, with D maybe TRBD1 (6 bases). The CDR3 has 15 amino acids. Germline CDR1 reads KGHSH; CDR2 reads LQKENI. Trimming shortened V by 3 bases and J by 0 bases, and 11 bases separated the two germline ends. The CDR3 spells CASSPRDKANYGYTF. The CDR3 DNA follows: TGTGCCAGCTCACCCCGGGACAAAGCTAACTATGGCTACACCTTC.

The CDR3: CASSYQGIGRTGELFF. For the CDR3, the DNA is TGTGCCAGCAGTTACCAGGGTATCGGAAGGACCGGGGAGCTGTTTTTT. The chain has TRBV6-2 or TRBV6-3 and TRBJ2-2; possible D gene TRBD1, 5 bases. CDR1 is MNHEY, CDR2 SVGEGT, per germline. Trimming left V 2 bases short and J 5 bases short, with 15 bases between. The CDR3 is 16 residues long.

This chain connects TRBV9 to TRBJ2-4; 7 bases line up with TRBD2. The ends lost 4 bases at V and 3 bases at J; junction bases unmatched: 16. This CDR3 comprises 18 residues. Germline loops: CDR1 SGDLS, CDR2 YYNGEE. The CDR3 loop reads CASSRRSWGGVGKNIQYF. DNA for the CDR3: TGTGCCAGCAGCCGCAGAAGTTGGGGGGGAGTCGGCAAAAACATTCAGTACTTC.

This clone was counted only a few times. The rearrangement links TRBV18 to TRBJ2-3; 12 nucleotides line up with TRBD2. This CDR3 is built from 17 residues. From germline, CDR1 is KGHSH and CDR2 LQKENI. V trimming: 6 bases; J trimming: 6 bases; junction bases outside the gene matches: 13. The CDR3 sequence: CASSRFSWTSGDDTQYF. The DNA of the CDR3 is TGTGCCAGCTCCCGCTTTTCTTGGACTAGCGGGGATGATACGCAGTATTTT.

This clone was seen only once. The chain uses TRBV11-2 and TRBJ1-2; D is perhaps TRBD1 (5 bases). V was pared by 3 bases and J by 7 bases, with 15 bases between. Per the germline V gene, CDR1 is SGHAT and CDR2 is FQNNGV. This CDR3 is built from 14 residues. The CDR3 sequence is CASSFGGWSGGYTF. The CDR3 region has the DNA TGTGCCAGCAGCTTCGGGGGGTGGTCAGGTGGCTACACCTTC.

The CDR3 here is CASSLHRVNYGYTF. The CDR3 nucleotides are TGTGCCAGCAGTTTACACAGGGTGAACTATGGCTACACCTTC. J is TRBJ1-2 and V is TRBV27; a possible D gene is TRBD1 (6 bases). Trimming removed 2 bases at V and 2 bases at J, with 9 bases between. The CDR3 length is 14 residues. The germline CDR1 and CDR2 sequences are MNHEY and SMNVEV (reference sequence).

The chain is built from TRBV19 and TRBJ2-4; D possibly corresponds to TRBD2 (6 bases). Germline V gene lookup returns CDR1 LNHDA and CDR2 SQIVND (reference sequence). V lost 10 bases and J lost 6, with 16 bases in between. CDR3 size: 13 residues. The CDR3 loop reads CATRVKGGNIQYF. DNA for the CDR3: TGTGCCACCCGGGTCAAGGGAGGAAACATTCAGTACTTC.

V and J are TRBV6-2 or TRBV6-3 and TRBJ2-1; D remains unclear. Germline V gene sequence: CDR1 MNHEY, CDR2 SVGEGT. This CDR3 is 12 amino acids long. The germline V and J ends were trimmed by 2 bases and 7 bases, with 6 bases remaining between them. DNA of the CDR3: TGTGCCAGCAGTTACCCGCCTAATGAGCAGTTCTTC. Translation: CASSYPPNEQFF.

CDR3 residues: CASSLAYSLGPQHF. For the CDR3, the DNA is TGTGCCAGCAGCTTGGCCTACAGCTTAGGACCCCAGCATTTT. The gene calls are TRBV5-5 and TRBJ1-5; D not resolved. The CDR3 covers 14 residues. V dropped 0 bases and J dropped 10 bases, with 14 bases sitting between them. Per germline, CDR1 SGHKS and CDR2 YYEKEE (reference sequence).

The chain carries TRBV7-2 and TRBJ1-5; D unclear. V dropped 1 base and J dropped 5 bases, with 9 bases sitting between them. Germline loops: CDR1 SGHTA, CDR2 FQGNSA. This CDR3 contains 14 residues. CDR3 amino acids: CASSLDGLYQPQHF. The CDR3 region has the DNA TGTGCCAGCAGCTTAGACGGACTGTATCAGCCCCAGCATTTT.

About this clone: Other nucleotide sequences from this sample produce the same CDR3. The rearrangement uses TRBV5-1 and TRBJ2-5; TRBD2 aligns across 12 bases. The CDR3 totals 13 residues. Germline CDR1 and CDR2: SGHRS and YFSETQ. The junction had 1 base not matched to a gene; V was cut back by 5 bases and J by 5 bases. CDR3 DNA: TGCGCCAGCAGAACTAGCGGGGGGGAGACCCAGTACTTC. Translating it yields CASRTSGGETQYF.

The chain is built from TRBV6-5 and TRBJ1-2; weak D call: TRBD1 (5 bases). The germline V gene has CDR1 MNHEY and CDR2 SVGAGI. The V gene lost 1 base and the J gene lost 1 base, with 10 bases spanning the gap. The CDR3 extends over 15 amino acids. CDR3 sequence reads: CASSYFTGDNYGYTF. CDR3 DNA sequence: TGTGCCAGCAGTTACTTCACAGGTGATAACTATGGCTACACCTTC.

V gene TRBV19 combines with J gene TRBJ2-2; the D gene is possibly TRBD1 (5 bases). Germline lookup yields CDR1 LNHDA and CDR2 SQIVND (reference sequence). The CDR3 spans 17 residues. Trimming cost V 1 base and J 4 bases, with 16 bases left between them. CDR3 region: CASSIGAGRRTTGELFF. CDR3 sequence (DNA): TGTGCCAGTAGTATAGGGGCAGGGCGACGGACCACCGGGGAGCTGTTTTTT.

The chain joins TRBV7-8 to TRBJ2-1; a possible D gene is TRBD2 (5 bases). This CDR3 is built from 16 residues. V was cut by 5 bases and J by 0 bases, with 14 bases left in between. Looked up from germline, CDR1 is SGHVS and CDR2 is FQNEAQ. CDR3 loop: CASSRRTGSSYNEQFF. The CDR3 nucleotides read TGTGCCAGCAGCCGCCGGACGGGGAGCTCCTACAATGAGCAGTTCTTC.

The V call is TRBV6-2 or TRBV6-3, the J call TRBJ2-7, with 8 bases aligning to TRBD1. Germline V gives CDR1 MNHEY, CDR2 SVGEGT. CDR3 size: 15 residues. The V segment lost 4 bases and the J segment 3 bases; nucleotides outside the gene matches: 8. The CDR3 DNA reads TGTGCCAGCAGTTCCCCCAGGGGGCCTAACTACGAGCAGTACTTC. As protein: CASSSPRGPNYEQYF.

This chain links TRBV7-3 with TRBJ2-1, with 11 bases fitting TRBD2. Looked up from germline, CDR1 is SGHTA and CDR2 is FQGTGA. CDR3 length: 14 amino acids. With V trimmed by 8 bases and J by 4 bases, 4 bases remained unmatched. CDR3 nucleotide sequence: TGTGCCAGCGGGACTAGCGGACCTTACAATGAGCAGTTCTTC. This sequence encodes CASGTSGPYNEQFF.

The chain is built from TRBV7-2 and TRBJ1-2, with TRBD1 identical over 8 bases. The V gene end was trimmed by 5 bases and the J gene end by 4 bases; junction bases not matched to a gene: 9. The CDR3 covers 15 residues. Germline CDR1 and CDR2: SGHTA and FQGNSA. Here the CDR3 DNA reads TGTGCCAGCAGCCCGACAGGGGAGGTGGCCTATGGCTACACCTTC. Translating it yields CASSPTGEVAYGYTF.

The chain uses TRBV5-5 and TRBJ1-5, with D perhaps TRBD1 (6 bases). V was shortened by 1 base and J by 3 bases, with 17 bases between the two germline ends. Germline V CDR1 and CDR2: SGHKS, YYEKEE (reference sequence). This CDR3 is 17 amino acids long. The chain's CDR3 is CASSLNFGRGLNQPQHF. For the CDR3, the DNA is TGTGCCAGCAGCTTGAATTTTGGCAGGGGACTCAATCAGCCCCAGCATTTT.

The genes are TRBV7-2 and TRBJ2-7; D gene unclear. The CDR3 consists of 12 residues. CDR1 and CDR2 from the germline V gene are SGHTA and FQGNSA. Between the trimmed V and J ends, which lost 4 bases and 6 bases, there was a span of 10 bases. The CDR3 nucleotides are TGTGCCAGCAGCTCCTACCGCGGCGAGCAGTACTTC. Translation: CASSSYRGEQYF.

The chain is built from TRBV30 and TRBJ2-2, with 7 positions matching TRBD1. J lost 2 bases, V lost 7 bases, and 10 bases had no gene match. CDR3 length: 15 amino acids. In germline, CDR1 is GTSNPN, CDR2 SVGIG (reference sequence). The CDR3 DNA reads as TGTGCCTCCACTCCTGGGACAGTCAACACCGGGGAGCTGTTTTTT. It encodes CASTPGTVNTGELFF.

J is TRBJ1-4 and V is TRBV18, with D uncertain. The CDR3 loop spans 13 amino acids. The germline V gene encodes CDR1 KGHSH and CDR2 LQKENI. Trimming pared 3 bases from V and 2 bases from J, leaving 4 bases between. The CDR3, as DNA: TGTGCCAGCTCACCTATTACTAATGAAAAACTGTTTTTT. Its translation is CASSPITNEKLFF.

The rearrangement joins TRBV3-1 (or the pseudogene TRBV3-2) to TRBJ2-7; TRBD2 might be the D (5 bases). Trimming took off 6 bases at V and 2 bases at J, with 8 bases between the two ends. There are 12 residues in the CDR3. Germline V gives CDR1 LGHDT, CDR2 YNNKEL (reference sequence). As DNA, the CDR3 is TGTGCCAGCAGGGACGGGGCCTACGAGCAGTACTTC. Its protein is CASRDGAYEQYF.

The V and J genes are TRBV5-6 and TRBJ2-7; 12 bases are shared with TRBD2. Germline CDR1 reads SGHDT; CDR2 reads YYEEEE. Trimming cost V 2 bases and J 6 bases; bases outside gene matches: 6. The length of the CDR3 is 15 residues. The CDR3 DNA sequence: TGTGCCAGCAGCTTTATGGCTAGCGGGGGGGTCGAGCAGTACTTC. This encodes CASSFMASGGVEQYF.

The chain joins TRBV28 to TRBJ2-3, with 10 bases aligning to TRBD2. Trimming took 3 bases from V and 5 from J; bases not matched to a gene: 5. Germline V gene sequence: CDR1 MDHEN, CDR2 SYDVKM. This CDR3 region has 15 residues. CDR3 DNA sequence: TGTGCCAGCAGTTTTGGGCTAGCGGGGGAAGATACGCAGTATTTT. It encodes CASSFGLAGEDTQYF.

This sequence joins TRBV7-6 and TRBJ2-1; D tentatively reads TRBD1 or TRBD2 (6 bases each). Germline V gene lookup returns CDR1 SGHVS and CDR2 FNYEAQ. V was shortened by 2 bases and J by 6 bases, with 17 bases between the two germline ends. CDR3 length: 16 amino acids. The CDR3 region is CASSLYGGPETNEQFF. CDR3 DNA: TGTGCCAGCAGCTTATATGGGGGGCCGGAGACCAATGAGCAGTTCTTC.